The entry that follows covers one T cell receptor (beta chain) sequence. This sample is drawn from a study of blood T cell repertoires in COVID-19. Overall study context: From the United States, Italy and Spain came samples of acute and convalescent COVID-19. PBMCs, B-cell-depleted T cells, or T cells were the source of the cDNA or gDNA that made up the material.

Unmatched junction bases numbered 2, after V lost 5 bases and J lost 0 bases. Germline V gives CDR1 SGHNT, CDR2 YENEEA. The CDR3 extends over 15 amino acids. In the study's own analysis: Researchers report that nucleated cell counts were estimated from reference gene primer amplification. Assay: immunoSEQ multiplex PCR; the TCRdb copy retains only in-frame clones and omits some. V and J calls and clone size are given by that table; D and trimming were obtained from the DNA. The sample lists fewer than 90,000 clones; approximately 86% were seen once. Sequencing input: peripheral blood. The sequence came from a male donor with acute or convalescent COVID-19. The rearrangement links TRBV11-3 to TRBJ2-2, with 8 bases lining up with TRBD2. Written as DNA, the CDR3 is TGTGCCAGCAGCCCCGGGGGGGCGAACACCGGGGAGCTGTTTTTT. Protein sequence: CASSPGGANTGELFF.